Only a few counts were recorded for the clone carrying this TCR beta chain. Its antigen is undetermined. The data originate from a study of T cell repertoires in cytomegalovirus infection. For the study at large: Public TCR beta signature analysis indicated the presence of both CMV infection and matching HLA type. Whole-study findings and limits: There were carriers of CMV plus the relevant HLA, and cumulative public TCR beta family frequency identified them. HLA-C-restricted, CMV-specific TCR beta clonotypes were dominant ex vivo.

There are 15 residues in the CDR3. Germline V gene lookup returns CDR1 SEHNR and CDR2 FQNEAQ (reference sequence). Between the trimmed V and J ends, which lost 5 bases and 1 base, there was a span of 15 bases. TCRdb used MiXCR to reprocess the reads, holding one entry per CDR3 protein. The sample comprises 600,000 to 800,000 distinct CDR3 sequences, 20% to 30% of which are singletons, and approximately 8.2% rests with the top ten. Input material: CD8+ T cells from PBMCs. V usage is TRBV7-9 and J usage is TRBJ2-7; TRBD2 might be the D (7 bases). This TCR was recovered from a human donor in good health (CMV status not recorded). Some clones in this sample may be carry-over from other donors' samples. The CDR3 DNA reads TGTGCCAGCAGCCAAAGGGCGGGGGCGTCCTACGAGCAGTACTTC. It codes for CASSQRAGASYEQYF.